This passage covers 30 T cell receptor beta chains from one sample sequenced in a study of T-cell memory formation after mild COVID-19. TCRdb redid the calling of the 5' RACE reads with MiXCR, one entry per CDR3 protein. The sample lists about half a million distinct CDR3 sequences; about 20% were seen once. The sample taken for sequencing was PBMCs or a T cell subset sorted from them (not recorded which). These receptors were obtained from an adult woman who had mild COVID-19 (a few samples of this study predate the infection). Cell type and time point are not known.

The V and J genes are TRBV4-3 and TRBJ1-3, with D perhaps TRBD1 (5 bases). The CDR3 totals 16 residues. With 1 base removed from V and 0 bases from J, the gap between germline ends came to 10 bases. In germline, CDR1 is LGHNA, CDR2 YSLEER. The CDR3 reads CASSQGRGTSGNTIYF. Here the CDR3 DNA reads TGCGCCAGCAGCCAAGGGCGTGGGACCTCTGGAAACACCATATATTTT.

This clonotype has just a few counts. This chain links TRBV30 with TRBJ2-3, with 8 nucleotides matching TRBD1. CDR1 and CDR2 from the germline V gene are GTSNPN and SVGIG (reference sequence). Unmatched junction bases numbered 7, after V lost 1 base and J lost 4 bases. The CDR3 runs 15 residues. CDR3 sequence reads: CAWSAGQGLADTQYF. CDR3 coding DNA: TGTGCCTGGAGTGCCGGACAGGGATTGGCAGATACGCAGTATTTT.

The rearrangement joins TRBV15 to TRBJ2-7, with D possibly matching TRBD2 (5 bases). Germline CDR1 reads LNHNV; CDR2 reads YYDKDF (reference sequence). The ends were cut back, 4 bases at V and 6 bases at J, with 13 bases in the middle. The CDR3 is 13 amino acids. The CDR3 sequence is CATSTAGGREQYV. For the CDR3, the DNA is TGTGCCACCAGCACCGCGGGCGGACGCGAGCAGTACGTC.

This clonotype was recorded at least ten times. The rearrangement uses TRBV23-1 and TRBJ2-1; TRBD1 aligns across 9 bases. TRBV23-1 is designated an ORF whose function remains uncertain. J lost 5 bases, V lost 7 bases, and 6 bases had no gene match. The CDR3 covers 14 residues. CDR3 in amino acids: CASKWDRVHNEQFF. The CDR3, as DNA: TGCGCCAGCAAATGGGACAGGGTGCACAATGAGCAGTTCTTC.

The chain has TRBV2 and TRBJ2-2; D not resolved. The CDR3 loop spans 13 amino acids. V was clipped by 7 bases and J by 1 base, with 7 bases between them. In germline, CDR1 is SNHLY, CDR2 FYNNEI. The CDR3 bases are TGTGCCAGCACGTTCGGGAACACCGGGGAGCTGTTTTTT. Its protein product is CASTFGNTGELFF.

The CDR3 nucleotides are TGTGCCAGCAGCTTAGAGTCCGCAGCTAACTATGGCTACACCTTC. Protein: CASSLESAANYGYTF. V usage is TRBV11-2 and J usage is TRBJ1-2; D is undetermined. CDR3 length: 15 residues. CDR1 SGHAT and CDR2 FQNNGV come from the germline V gene. V was trimmed by 0 bases and J by 0 bases, leaving 8 bases between them.

V is TRBV4-1 and J is TRBJ2-1, with D hard to call. CDR1 is MGHRA, CDR2 YSYEKL, per germline. The CDR3 consists of 13 residues. V lost 4 bases and J lost 6, with 10 bases in between. CDR3 sequence reads: CASSRGSANEQFF. CDR3 DNA: TGCGCCAGCAGCCGAGGATCGGCCAATGAGCAGTTCTTC.

This clonotype was detected ten times or more. This chain joins TRBV20-1 and TRBJ2-1; TRBD2 agrees at 12 bases. The J segment lost 9 bases and the V segment lost 1 base, leaving 10 bases of the junction unmatched. The CDR3 length is 16 residues. Germline V gene sequence: CDR1 DFQATT, CDR2 SNEGSKA (reference sequence). CDR3 loop: CSARVQLAGGSGEQFF. The CDR3 region has the DNA TGCAGTGCTAGAGTCCAGCTAGCGGGAGGGTCCGGTGAGCAGTTCTTC.

This chain joins TRBV25-1 and TRBJ1-4, with 10 bases matching TRBD1. V lost 3 bases and J lost 9; bases outside the gene matches: 7. The CDR3 sequence is 15 residues long. CDR1 and CDR2 from the germline V gene are MGHDK and SYGVNS. CDR3 nucleotide sequence: TGTGCCAGCAGTGAGGCCGGGACAGGGGAAAAAAAACTGTTTTTT. It yields the protein CASSEAGTGEKKLFF.

This chain joins TRBV6-6 and TRBJ2-7; maybe TRBD2 (5 bases). Germline-derived CDR1 and CDR2 are MNHNY and SVGAGI (reference sequence). V lost 0 bases and J lost 3, with 6 bases in between. This CDR3 has 13 amino acids. The CDR3 spells CASSYSAGYEQYF. The DNA for the CDR3 is TGTGCCAGCAGTTACTCGGCGGGCTACGAGCAGTACTTC.

A few counts support this clonotype. The V gene is TRBV29-1, the J gene TRBJ1-5; D unclear. Looked up from germline, CDR1 is SQVTM and CDR2 is ANQGSEA. The CDR3 consists of 14 residues. Trimming cost V 6 bases and J 0 bases, with 12 bases left between them. CDR3 coding DNA: TGCAGCGTGAGCCCGGGAGATAGCAATCAGCCCCAGCATTTT. Translation gives CSVSPGDSNQPQHF.

V usage is TRBV12-3 or TRBV12-4 and J usage is TRBJ2-1; 11 positions agree with TRBD2. The CDR3 spans 14 residues. J was trimmed by 8 bases and V by 3 bases; bases with no gene match: 3. CDR3 loop: CASSFSGGAHEQFF. The CDR3 DNA sequence: TGTGCCAGCAGTTTTAGCGGGGGGGCCCATGAGCAGTTCTTC.

In this sample, this clonotype turned up a few times. The rearrangement joins TRBV29-1 to TRBJ2-2; unclear D gene. V lost 5 bases and J lost 5, with 9 bases in between. Germline CDR1 SQVTM, CDR2 ANQGSEA. The length of the CDR3 is 12 residues. The chain's CDR3 is CSVRWVTGELFF. The CDR3 region has the DNA TGCAGCGTTCGTTGGGTAACCGGGGAGCTGTTTTTT.

The chain employs TRBV27 and TRBJ2-7; 8 nucleotides align to TRBD1. V was pared by 0 bases and J by 6 bases, with 10 bases of the junction left unmatched. CDR1 and CDR2 (germline): MNHEY, SMNVEV (reference sequence). This CDR3 is 16 amino acids long. The CDR3 DNA is TGTGCCAGCAGTTTATCGATGGCAGGGGGCTGGAGCGAGCAGTACTTC. It encodes CASSLSMAGGWSEQYF.

V and J are TRBV7-2 and TRBJ2-1, with D possibly TRBD2 on 6 matching bases. The length of the CDR3 is 14 residues. The V and J ends lost 5 bases and 9 bases respectively, with 17 bases between them. Germline lookup yields CDR1 SGHTA and CDR2 FQGNSA. CDR3 amino acids: CASSADYSGAEQFF. The CDR3 DNA is TGTGCCAGCAGCGCGGACTACTCTGGCGCTGAGCAGTTCTTC.

This chain joins TRBV30 and TRBJ1-1, with D unresolved. V lost 0 bases, J lost 1 base, and 6 bases lay in between. The CDR3 totals 13 residues. Per the germline V gene, CDR1 is GTSNPN and CDR2 is SVGIG (reference sequence). This CDR3 is CAWSVGQNTEAFF. The CDR3 DNA is TGTGCCTGGAGTGTAGGCCAGAACACTGAAGCTTTCTTT.

This clonotype was picked up a small number of times. The rearrangement joins TRBV23-1 to TRBJ2-1; tentative D call: TRBD2 (6 bases). TRBV23-1 qualifies as an ORF whose function is uncertain. Between the trimmed V and J ends, which lost 0 bases and 4 bases, there was a span of 10 bases. This CDR3 comprises 15 residues. The chain's CDR3 is CASSQSTGVYNEQFF. CDR3 in DNA: TGCGCCAGCAGTCAATCGACGGGGGTGTACAATGAGCAGTTCTTC.

This clonotype was seen many times. V and J are TRBV6-1 and TRBJ1-2, with D uncertain. The CDR3 extends over 15 amino acids. V gave up 6 bases and J gave up 0 bases, with 14 bases separating them. Germline V gives CDR1 MNHNS, CDR2 SASEGT. CDR3 loop: CASSPWGMTNYGYTF. As DNA, the CDR3 is TGTGCCAGCAGCCCCTGGGGTATGACTAACTATGGCTACACCTTC.

The genes are TRBV20-1 and TRBJ2-1; the D is unclear. CDR3 length: 13 residues. Trimming shortened V by 3 bases and J by 0 bases, and 6 bases separated the two germline ends. Germline CDR1 is DFQATT and CDR2 is SNEGSKA (reference sequence). CDR3 sequence: CSASQSSYNEQFF. The CDR3 DNA is TGCAGTGCTAGCCAAAGCTCCTACAATGAGCAGTTCTTC.

This clonotype was seen a handful of times. The CDR3 DNA reads TGTGCCAGCAGCCAAGATCTCCCCGGGCTAGCGGGAGCGACGGGAGAGACCCAGTACTTC. This gives the protein CASSQDLPGLAGATGETQYF. The chain is built from TRBV14 and TRBJ2-5, with TRBD2 matching over 10 bases. J was trimmed by 4 bases and V by 0 bases; bases with no gene match: 17. The CDR3 sequence is 20 residues long. Per the germline V gene, CDR1 is SGHDN and CDR2 is FVKESK.

The chain combines TRBV9 with TRBJ1-2, with 7 bases aligning to TRBD1. This CDR3 has 15 residues. The ends lost 0 bases at V and 3 bases at J; junction bases unmatched: 5. In germline, CDR1 is SGDLS, CDR2 YYNGEE. CDR3 protein: CASSVADRVDYGYTF. DNA for the CDR3: TGTGCCAGCAGCGTAGCAGACAGGGTTGACTATGGCTACACCTTC.

The chain links TRBV7-3 to TRBJ2-2; perhaps D is TRBD1 or TRBD2 (5 bases each). Germline V CDR1 and CDR2: SGHTA, FQGTGA. CDR3 length: 16 residues. Trimming removed 3 bases at V and 1 base at J, with 12 bases between. As DNA, the CDR3 is TGTGCCAGCAGCTTCCTGGGACGGCGGAACACCGGGGAGCTGTTTTTT. This codes for CASSFLGRRNTGELFF. Full variable domain (remainder filled in from reference TRBV7-3 and TRBJ2-2): GAGVSQTPSNKVTEKGKYVELRCDPISGHTALYWYRQSLGQGPEFLIYFQGTGAADDSGLPNDRFFAVRPEGSVSTLKIQRTERGDSAVYLCASSFLGRRNTGELFFGEGSRLTVL.

There are a few counts of this clonotype. V usage is TRBV3-1 and J usage is TRBJ2-1; D remains ambiguous. V was trimmed by 2 bases and J by 5 bases, leaving 4 bases between them. Germline CDR1 is LGHDT and CDR2 is YNNKEL (reference sequence). The CDR3 has 12 amino acids. The CDR3 DNA follows: TGTGCCAGCAGCCAATCGAACAATGAGCAGTTCTTC. It codes for CASSQSNNEQFF.

This clonotype appeared a few times. The V and J genes are TRBV5-1 and TRBJ2-1; D call uncertain. The CDR3 covers 12 residues. Per the germline V gene, CDR1 is SGHRS and CDR2 is YFSETQ. V lost 4 bases, J lost 10 bases, and 12 bases lay in between. The CDR3 nucleotides are TGCGCCAGCAGCCAAAATAGCAGGGAGCAGTTCTTC. It specifies CASSQNSREQFF.

This clonotype was seen only a few times. CDR3 nucleotides: TGTGCCAGCAGCTTAGAACTAGCCGGGGGAGAGACCCAGTACTTC. Translated, it gives CASSLELAGGETQYF. The chain uses TRBV7-8 and TRBJ2-5; TRBD2 might be the D (6 bases). This CDR3 has 15 amino acids. Per the germline V gene, CDR1 is SGHVS and CDR2 is FQNEAQ. V was pared by 1 base and J by 4 bases, with 13 bases between.

The chain carries TRBV20-1 and TRBJ2-4; D possibly uses TRBD1 or TRBD2 (5 bases each). The CDR3 is 13 amino acids. The germline V and J ends were trimmed by 7 bases and 3 bases, with 13 bases remaining between them. CDR1 is DFQATT and CDR2 is SNEGSKA in the germline V gene (reference sequence). The CDR3: CSVGDGGKNIQYF. The CDR3 DNA reads TGCAGTGTCGGGGACGGAGGCAAAAACATTCAGTACTTC.

The chain joins TRBV7-9 to TRBJ2-5; 7 bases are shared with TRBD2. CDR1 SEHNR and CDR2 FQNEAQ come from the germline V gene (reference sequence). CDR3 length: 14 residues. V was pared by 4 bases and J by 4 bases, with 6 bases of the junction left unmatched. The CDR3 sequence is CASSSSTSRETQYF. Written as DNA, the CDR3 is TGTGCCAGCAGCTCCTCGACTAGCAGAGAGACCCAGTACTTC.

The J gene is TRBJ2-5, the V gene TRBV12-3 or TRBV12-4; 15 positions agree with TRBD2. The CDR3 covers 16 residues. V gave up 6 bases and J gave up 4 bases; unmatched junction bases: 6. The CDR3 bases are TGTGCCAGCAGCCCCGCGGGACTAGCGGGAGGAGAGACCCAGTACTTC. It encodes CASSPAGLAGGETQYF.

This clonotype was seen a few times. A much larger clone lies a single base off, so this may be a read error. This chain connects TRBV7-2 to TRBJ2-1; TRBD2 matches at 9 bases. V shed 1 base and J 3 bases; nucleotides not matched to a gene: 1. Per germline, CDR1 SGHTA and CDR2 FQGNSA. The CDR3 spans 15 residues. Here the CDR3 reads CASSLVAGDYNEQFF. For the CDR3, the DNA is TGTGCCAGCAGCTTAGTAGCGGGGGACTACAATGAGCAGTTCTTC.

This clonotype was recorded a few times. This chain connects TRBV4-3 to TRBJ1-1, with D unclear. Germline values: CDR1 LGHNA, CDR2 YSLEER. Trimming took off 3 bases at V and 11 bases at J, with 16 bases between the two ends. The CDR3 runs to 13 residues. The CDR3 is CASSQQLDGGAFF. For the CDR3, the DNA is TGCGCCAGCAGCCAGCAACTCGATGGTGGCGCTTTCTTT.